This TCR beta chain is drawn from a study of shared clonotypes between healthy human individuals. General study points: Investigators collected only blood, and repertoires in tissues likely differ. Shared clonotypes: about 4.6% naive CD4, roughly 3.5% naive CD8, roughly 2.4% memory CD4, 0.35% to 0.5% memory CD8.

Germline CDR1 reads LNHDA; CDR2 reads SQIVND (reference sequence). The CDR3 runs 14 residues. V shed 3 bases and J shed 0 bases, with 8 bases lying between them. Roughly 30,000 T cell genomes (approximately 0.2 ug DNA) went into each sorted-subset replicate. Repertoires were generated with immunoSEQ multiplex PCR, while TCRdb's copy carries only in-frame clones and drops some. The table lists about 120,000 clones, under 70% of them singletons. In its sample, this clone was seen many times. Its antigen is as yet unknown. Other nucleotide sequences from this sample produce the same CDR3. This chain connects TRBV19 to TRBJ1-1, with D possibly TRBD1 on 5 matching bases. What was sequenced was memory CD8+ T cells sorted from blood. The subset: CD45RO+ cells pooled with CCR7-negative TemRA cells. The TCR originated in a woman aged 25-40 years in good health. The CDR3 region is CASSIWGMNTEAFF. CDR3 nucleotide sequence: TGTGCCAGTAGTATTTGGGGGATGAACACTGAAGCTTTCTTT.